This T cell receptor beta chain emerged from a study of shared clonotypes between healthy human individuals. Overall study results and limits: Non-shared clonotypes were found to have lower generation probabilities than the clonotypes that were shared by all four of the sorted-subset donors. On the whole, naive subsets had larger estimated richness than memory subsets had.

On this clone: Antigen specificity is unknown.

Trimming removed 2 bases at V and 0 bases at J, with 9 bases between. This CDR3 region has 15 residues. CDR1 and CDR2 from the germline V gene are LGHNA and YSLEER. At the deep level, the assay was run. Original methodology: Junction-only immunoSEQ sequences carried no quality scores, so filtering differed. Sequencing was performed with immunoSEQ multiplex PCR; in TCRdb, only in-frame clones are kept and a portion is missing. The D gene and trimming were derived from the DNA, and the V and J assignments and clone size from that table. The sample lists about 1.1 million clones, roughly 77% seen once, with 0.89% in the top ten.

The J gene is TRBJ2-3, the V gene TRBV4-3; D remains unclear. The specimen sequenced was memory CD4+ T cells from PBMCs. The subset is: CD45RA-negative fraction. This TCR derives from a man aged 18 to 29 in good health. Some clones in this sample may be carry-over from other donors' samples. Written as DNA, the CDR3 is TGCGCCAGCAGCCAATCACGAACTAGCACAGATACGCAGTATTTT. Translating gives CASSQSRTSTDTQYF.